This T cell receptor (beta chain) was profiled in a study of blood T cell repertoires in COVID-19. Across the whole study: Samples taken during acute and convalescent COVID-19 were collected in the United States, Italy and Spain. PBMCs, B-cell-depleted T cells, or T cells provided the cDNA or gDNA that made up the material.

Original methodology: Amplification of reference gene primers provided the estimated nucleated cell counts. The method was immunoSEQ multiplex PCR; TCRdb's version includes in-frame clones alone and lacks a portion of them. Clone size and V and J calls were adopted from that table, with D and trimming inferred from the DNA. Here the sample spans about 98,000 clones, approximately 82% being singletons. CDR3 length equals 12 residues. Germline CDR1 and CDR2: SNHLY and FYNNEI. Trimming at V came to 5 bases and at J to 6 bases, leaving 2 bases not matched to a gene. The specimen sequenced was peripheral blood. J is TRBJ2-7 and V is TRBV2; the match to TRBD1 covers 9 bases. This sequence was found in a man aged 70 or older with active or convalescent COVID-19. In DNA, the CDR3 is TGTGCCAGCAGTACAGGGGGCGGCGAGCAGTACTTC. Amino acid sequence: CASSTGGGEQYF.